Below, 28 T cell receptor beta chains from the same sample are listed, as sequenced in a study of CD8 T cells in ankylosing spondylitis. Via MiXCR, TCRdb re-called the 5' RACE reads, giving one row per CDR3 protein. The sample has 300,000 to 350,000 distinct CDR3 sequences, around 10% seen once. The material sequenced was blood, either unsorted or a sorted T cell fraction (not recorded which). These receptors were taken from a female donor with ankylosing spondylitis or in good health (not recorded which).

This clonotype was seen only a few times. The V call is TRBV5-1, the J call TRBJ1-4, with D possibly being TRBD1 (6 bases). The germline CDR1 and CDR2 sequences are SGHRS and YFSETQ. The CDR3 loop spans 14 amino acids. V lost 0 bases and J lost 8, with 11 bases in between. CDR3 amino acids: CASSLGQEYEKLFF. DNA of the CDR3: TGCGCCAGCAGCTTGGGACAGGAATACGAAAAACTGTTTTTT.

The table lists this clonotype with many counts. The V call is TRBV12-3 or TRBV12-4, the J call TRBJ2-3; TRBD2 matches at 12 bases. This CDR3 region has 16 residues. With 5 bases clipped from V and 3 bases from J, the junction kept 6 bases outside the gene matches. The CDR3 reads CASSPPGLAGTDTQYF. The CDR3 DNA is TGTGCCAGCAGTCCGCCCGGACTAGCGGGAACAGATACGCAGTATTTT.

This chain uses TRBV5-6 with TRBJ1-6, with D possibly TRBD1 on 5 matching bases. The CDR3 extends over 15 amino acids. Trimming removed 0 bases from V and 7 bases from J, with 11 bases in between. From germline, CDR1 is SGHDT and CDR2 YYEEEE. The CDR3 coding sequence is TGTGCCAGCAGCTTGGGGGCAGGGACCAATTCACCCCTCCACTTT. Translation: CASSLGAGTNSPLHF.

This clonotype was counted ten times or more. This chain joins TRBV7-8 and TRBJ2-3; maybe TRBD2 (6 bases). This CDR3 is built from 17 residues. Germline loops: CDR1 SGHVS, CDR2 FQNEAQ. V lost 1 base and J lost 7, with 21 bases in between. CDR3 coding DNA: TGTGCCAGCAGCTTAGTAGGTAGCGGATGGGGCACGAATACGCAGTATTTT. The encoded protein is CASSLVGSGWGTNTQYF. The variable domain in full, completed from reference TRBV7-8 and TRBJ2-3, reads GAGVSQSPRYKVAKRGQDVALRCDPISGHVSLFWYQQALGQGPEFLTYFQNEAQLDKSGLPSDRFFAERPEGSVSTLKIQRTQQEDSAVYLCASSLVGSGWGTNTQYFGPGTRLTVL.

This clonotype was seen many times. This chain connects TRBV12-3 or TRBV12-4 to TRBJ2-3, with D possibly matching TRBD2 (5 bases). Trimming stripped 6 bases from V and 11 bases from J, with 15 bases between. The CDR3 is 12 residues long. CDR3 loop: CASSPPRRGQYF. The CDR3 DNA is TGTGCCAGCAGCCCCCCTCGACGGGGGCAGTATTTT.

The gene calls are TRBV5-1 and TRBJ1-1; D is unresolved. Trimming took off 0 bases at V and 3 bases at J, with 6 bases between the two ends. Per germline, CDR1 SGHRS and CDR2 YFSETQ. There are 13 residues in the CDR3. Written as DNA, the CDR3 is TGCGCCAGCAGCTTGGAGGGCCACACTGAAGCTTTCTTT. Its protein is CASSLEGHTEAFF.

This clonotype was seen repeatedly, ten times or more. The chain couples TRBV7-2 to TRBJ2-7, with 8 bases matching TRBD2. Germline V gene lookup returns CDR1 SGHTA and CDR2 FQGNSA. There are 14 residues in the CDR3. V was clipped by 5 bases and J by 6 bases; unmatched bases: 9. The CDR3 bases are TGTGCCAGCAGCCCGAAAGCGGGAGTTTTCGAGCAGTACTTC. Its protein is CASSPKAGVFEQYF.

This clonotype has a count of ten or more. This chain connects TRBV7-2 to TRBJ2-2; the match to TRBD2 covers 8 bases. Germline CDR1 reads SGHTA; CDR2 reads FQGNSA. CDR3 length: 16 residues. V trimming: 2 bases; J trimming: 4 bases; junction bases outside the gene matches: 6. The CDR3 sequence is CASSLILAGVTGELFF. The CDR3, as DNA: TGTGCCAGCAGCTTAATCCTAGCGGGCGTCACCGGGGAGCTGTTTTTT.

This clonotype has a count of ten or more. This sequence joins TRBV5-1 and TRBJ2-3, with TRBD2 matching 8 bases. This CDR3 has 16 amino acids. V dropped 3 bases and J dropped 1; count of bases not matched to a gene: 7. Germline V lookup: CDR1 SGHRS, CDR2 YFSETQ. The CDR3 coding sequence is TGCGCCAGCAGCTCAGAACCGGGGGGGGGCACAGATACGCAGTATTTT. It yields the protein CASSSEPGGGTDTQYF.

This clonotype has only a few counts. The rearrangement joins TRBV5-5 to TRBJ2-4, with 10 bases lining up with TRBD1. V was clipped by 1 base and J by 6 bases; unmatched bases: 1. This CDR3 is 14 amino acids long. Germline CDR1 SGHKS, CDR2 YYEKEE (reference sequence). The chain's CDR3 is CASSLRDRGNIQYF. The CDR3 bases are TGTGCCAGCAGCTTGAGGGACAGGGGAAACATTCAGTACTTC.

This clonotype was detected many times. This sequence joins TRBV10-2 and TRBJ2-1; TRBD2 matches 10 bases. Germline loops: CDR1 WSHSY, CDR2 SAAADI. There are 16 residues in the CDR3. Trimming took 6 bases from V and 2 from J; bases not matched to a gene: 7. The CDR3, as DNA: TGCGCCAGCAGGGAGAGCGGGGGGGAGACCTACAATGAGCAGTTCTTC. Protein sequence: CASRESGGETYNEQFF.

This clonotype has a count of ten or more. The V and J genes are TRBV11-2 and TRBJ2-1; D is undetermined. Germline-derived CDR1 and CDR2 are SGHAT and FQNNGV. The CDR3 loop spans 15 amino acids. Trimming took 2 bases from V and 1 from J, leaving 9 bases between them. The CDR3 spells CASSLSGRSYNEQFF. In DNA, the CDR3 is TGTGCCAGCAGCTTATCTGGCCGTTCCTACAATGAGCAGTTCTTC.

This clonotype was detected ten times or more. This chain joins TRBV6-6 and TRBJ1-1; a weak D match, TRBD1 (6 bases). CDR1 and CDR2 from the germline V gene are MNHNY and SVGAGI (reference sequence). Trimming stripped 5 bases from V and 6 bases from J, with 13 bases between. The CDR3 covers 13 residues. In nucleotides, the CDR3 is TGTGCCAGCAGTCACATCAGGGGCGCTGAAGCTTTCTTT. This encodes CASSHIRGAEAFF.

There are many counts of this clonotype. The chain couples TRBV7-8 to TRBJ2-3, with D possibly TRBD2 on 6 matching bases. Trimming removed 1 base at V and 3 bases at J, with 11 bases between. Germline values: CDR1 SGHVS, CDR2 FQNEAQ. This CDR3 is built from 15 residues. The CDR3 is CASSLEYGRTDTQYF. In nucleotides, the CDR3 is TGTGCCAGCAGCTTAGAATACGGGAGAACAGATACGCAGTATTTT.

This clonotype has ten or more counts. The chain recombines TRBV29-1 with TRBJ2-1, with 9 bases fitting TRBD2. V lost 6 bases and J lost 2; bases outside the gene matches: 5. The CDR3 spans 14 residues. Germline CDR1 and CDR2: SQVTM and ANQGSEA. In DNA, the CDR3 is TGCAGCGTCGAGGGACTAGCTCCCTACAATGAGCAGTTCTTC. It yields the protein CSVEGLAPYNEQFF.

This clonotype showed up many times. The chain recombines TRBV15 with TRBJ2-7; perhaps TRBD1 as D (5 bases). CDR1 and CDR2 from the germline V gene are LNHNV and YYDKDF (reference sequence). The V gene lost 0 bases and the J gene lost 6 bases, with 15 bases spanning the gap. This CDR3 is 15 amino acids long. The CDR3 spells CATSREAGPPREQYF. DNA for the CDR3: TGTGCCACCAGCAGAGAGGCAGGGCCTCCACGCGAGCAGTACTTC.

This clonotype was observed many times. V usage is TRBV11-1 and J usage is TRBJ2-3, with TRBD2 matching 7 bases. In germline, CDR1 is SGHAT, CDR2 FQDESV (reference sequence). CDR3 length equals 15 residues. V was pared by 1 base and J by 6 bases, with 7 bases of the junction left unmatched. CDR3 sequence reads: CASSLVPQLADTQYF. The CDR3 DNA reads TGTGCCAGCAGCTTAGTGCCCCAACTAGCGGATACGCAGTATTTT.

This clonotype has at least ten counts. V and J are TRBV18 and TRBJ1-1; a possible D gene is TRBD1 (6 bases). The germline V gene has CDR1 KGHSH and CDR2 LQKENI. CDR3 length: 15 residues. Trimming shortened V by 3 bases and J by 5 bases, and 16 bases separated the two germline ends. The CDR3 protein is CASSPETGLGTEAFF. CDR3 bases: TGTGCCAGCTCACCCGAAACAGGGTTGGGAACTGAAGCTTTCTTT. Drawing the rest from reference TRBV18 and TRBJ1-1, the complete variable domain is NAGVMQNPRHLVRRRGQEARLRCSPMKGHSHVYWYRQLPEEGLKFMVYLQKENIIDESGMPKERFSAEFPKEGPSILRIQQVVRGDSAAYFCASSPETGLGTEAFFGQGTRLTVV.

The CDR3 sequence: CSARAWTSGGPFSRNNEQFF. The CDR3 DNA follows: TGCAGTGCTAGAGCCTGGACTAGCGGGGGCCCTTTTTCCCGAAACAATGAGCAGTTCTTC. The rearrangement joins TRBV20-1 to TRBJ2-1, with 13 bases identical to TRBD2. Germline V gene sequence: CDR1 DFQATT, CDR2 SNEGSKA (reference sequence). This CDR3 contains 20 residues. V dropped 1 base and J dropped 5; count of bases not matched to a gene: 17.

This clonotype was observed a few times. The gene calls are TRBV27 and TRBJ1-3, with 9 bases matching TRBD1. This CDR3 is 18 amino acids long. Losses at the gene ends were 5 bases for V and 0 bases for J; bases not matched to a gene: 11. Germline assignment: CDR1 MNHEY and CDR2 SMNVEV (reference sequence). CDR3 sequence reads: CASSRMWTGAHSGNTIYF. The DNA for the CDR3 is TGTGCCAGCAGTCGAATGTGGACAGGGGCTCACTCTGGAAACACCATATATTTT.

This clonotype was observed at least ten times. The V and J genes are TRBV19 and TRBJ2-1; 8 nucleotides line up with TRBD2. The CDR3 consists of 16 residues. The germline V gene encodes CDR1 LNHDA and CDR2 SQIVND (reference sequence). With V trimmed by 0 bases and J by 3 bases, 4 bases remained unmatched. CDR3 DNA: TGTGCCAGTAGTATAGATTCAAGCGGGAGCTACAATGAGCAGTTCTTC. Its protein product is CASSIDSSGSYNEQFF.

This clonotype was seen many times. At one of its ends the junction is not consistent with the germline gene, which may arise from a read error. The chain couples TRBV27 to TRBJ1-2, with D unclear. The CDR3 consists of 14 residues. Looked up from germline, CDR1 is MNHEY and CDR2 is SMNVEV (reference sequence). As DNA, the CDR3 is TGTGCCAGCAGTCTATCGAGGCCTAACTATGGCTACACCTTC. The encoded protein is CASSLSRPNYGYTF.

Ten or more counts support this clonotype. The CDR3 region is CSVARGVQETQYF. The DNA of the CDR3 is TGCAGCGTTGCTCGGGGCGTCCAAGAGACCCAGTACTTC. The V and J genes are TRBV29-1 and TRBJ2-5, with D possibly being TRBD1 or TRBD2 (5 bases each). The CDR3 loop spans 13 amino acids. Trimming left V 4 bases short and J 1 base short, with 10 bases between. Per the germline V gene, CDR1 is SQVTM and CDR2 is ANQGSEA.

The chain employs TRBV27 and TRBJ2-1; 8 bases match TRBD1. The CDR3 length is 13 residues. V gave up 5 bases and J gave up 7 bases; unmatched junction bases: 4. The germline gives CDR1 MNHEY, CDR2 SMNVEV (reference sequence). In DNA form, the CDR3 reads TGTGCCAGCAGTGGTCAGGGGGCAAATGAGCAGTTCTTC. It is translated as CASSGQGANEQFF.

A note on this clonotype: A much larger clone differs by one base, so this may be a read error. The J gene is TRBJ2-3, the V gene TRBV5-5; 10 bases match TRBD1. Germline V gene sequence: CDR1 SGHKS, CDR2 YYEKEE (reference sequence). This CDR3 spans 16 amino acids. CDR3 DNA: TGTGCCAGCGGCTTGTCGACAGGGGGCTTGGGAGATACGCAGTATTTT. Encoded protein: CASGLSTGGLGDTQYF.

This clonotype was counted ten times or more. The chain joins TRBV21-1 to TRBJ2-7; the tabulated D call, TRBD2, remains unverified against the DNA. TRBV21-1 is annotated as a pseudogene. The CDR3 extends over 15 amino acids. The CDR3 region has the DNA TGTGCCAGCAGCAAATTTAGGCGGGGAACCTACGAGCAGTACTTC. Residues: CASSKFRRGTYEQYF.

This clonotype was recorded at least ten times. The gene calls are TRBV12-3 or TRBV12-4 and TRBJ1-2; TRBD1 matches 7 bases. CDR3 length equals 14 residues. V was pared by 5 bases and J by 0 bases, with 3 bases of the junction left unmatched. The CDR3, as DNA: TGTGCCAGCAGTACTGGGACAGCTAACTATGGCTACACCTTC. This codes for CASSTGTANYGYTF.

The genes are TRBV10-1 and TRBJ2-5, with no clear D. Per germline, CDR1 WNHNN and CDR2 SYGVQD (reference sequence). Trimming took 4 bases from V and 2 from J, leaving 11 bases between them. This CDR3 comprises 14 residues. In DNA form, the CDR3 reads TGCGCCAGCAGTGCGGCTGGGGTACAAGAGACCCAGTACTTC. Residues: CASSAAGVQETQYF.